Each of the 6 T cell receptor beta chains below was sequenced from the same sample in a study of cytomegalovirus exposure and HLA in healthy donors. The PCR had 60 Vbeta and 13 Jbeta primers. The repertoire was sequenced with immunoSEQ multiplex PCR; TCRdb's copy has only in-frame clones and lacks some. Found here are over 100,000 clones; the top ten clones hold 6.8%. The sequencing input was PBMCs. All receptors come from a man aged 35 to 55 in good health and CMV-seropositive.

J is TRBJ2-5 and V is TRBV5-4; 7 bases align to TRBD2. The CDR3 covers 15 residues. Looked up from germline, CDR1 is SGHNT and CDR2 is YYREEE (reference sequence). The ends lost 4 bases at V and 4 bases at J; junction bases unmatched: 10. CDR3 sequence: CASSPTGREGETQYF. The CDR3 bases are TGTGCCAGCAGCCCCACCGGCAGGGAGGGAGAGACCCAGTACTTC.

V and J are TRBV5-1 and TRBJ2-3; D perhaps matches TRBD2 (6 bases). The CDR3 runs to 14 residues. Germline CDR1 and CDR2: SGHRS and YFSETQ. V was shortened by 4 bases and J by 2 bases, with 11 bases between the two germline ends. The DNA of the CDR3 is TGCGCCAGCAGCCAGGGACTTTCCACAGATACGCAGTATTTT. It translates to CASSQGLSTDTQYF.

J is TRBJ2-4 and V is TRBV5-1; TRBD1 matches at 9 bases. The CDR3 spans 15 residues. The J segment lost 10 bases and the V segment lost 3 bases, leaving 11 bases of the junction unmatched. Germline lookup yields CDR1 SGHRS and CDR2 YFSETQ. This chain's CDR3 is CASSYTGTGSRIQYF. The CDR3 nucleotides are TGCGCCAGCAGCTATACCGGGACAGGGTCGCGAATTCAGTACTTC. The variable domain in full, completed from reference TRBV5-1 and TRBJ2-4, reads KAGVTQTPRYLIKTRGQQVTLSCSPISGHRSVSWYQQTPGQGLQFLFEYFSETQRNKGNFPGRFSGRQFSNSRSEMNVSTLELGDSALYLCASSYTGTGSRIQYFGAGTRLSVL.

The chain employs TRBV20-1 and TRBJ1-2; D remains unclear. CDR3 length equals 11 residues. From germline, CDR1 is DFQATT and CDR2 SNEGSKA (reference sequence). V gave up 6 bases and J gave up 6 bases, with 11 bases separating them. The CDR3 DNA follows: TGCAGTGCCCCTTGGGCAAATGGCTACACCTTC. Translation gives CSAPWANGYTF.

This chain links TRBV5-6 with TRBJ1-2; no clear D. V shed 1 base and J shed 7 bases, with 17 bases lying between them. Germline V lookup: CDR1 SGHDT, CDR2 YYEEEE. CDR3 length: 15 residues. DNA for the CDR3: TGTGCCAGCAGCTTGCGGGGAGTTCGTAGTCGTGGCTACACCTTC. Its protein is CASSLRGVRSRGYTF. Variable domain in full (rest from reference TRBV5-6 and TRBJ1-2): DAGVTQSPTHLIKTRGQQVTLRCSPKSGHDTVSWYQQALGQGPQFIFQYYEEEERQRGNFPDRFSGHQFPNYSSELNVNALLLGDSALYLCASSLRGVRSRGYTFGSGTRLTVV.

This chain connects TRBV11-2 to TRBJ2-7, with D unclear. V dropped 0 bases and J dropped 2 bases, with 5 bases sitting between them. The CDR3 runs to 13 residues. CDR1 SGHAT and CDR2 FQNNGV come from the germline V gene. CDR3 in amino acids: CASSLEITYEQYF. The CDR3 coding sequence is TGTGCCAGCAGCTTAGAAATCACCTACGAGCAGTACTTC.